This T cell receptor (beta chain) was recovered during a study of identical twins. This clonotype was counted only a few times. This CDR3 is 13 amino acids long. Trimming left V 5 bases short and J 2 bases short, with 13 bases between. Germline CDR1 DFQATT, CDR2 SNEGSKA (reference sequence). TCRdb itself ran the 5' RACE reads through MiXCR, one entry per CDR3 protein. The sample holds approximately 600,000 distinct CDR3 sequences, approximately 10% seen once. In addition, the sample was reused for a study of yellow fever vaccine responses in identical twins.

This TCR came from a woman under 30 in good health. This chain joins TRBV20-1 and TRBJ2-7; D is unresolved. Sequencing was done on a sample of PBMCs. The CDR3 loop reads CSAAKTTAYEQYF. The CDR3 DNA reads as TGCAGTGCTGCCAAGACGACGGCCTACGAGCAGTACTTC.